The 3 T cell receptor beta chains reported below all come from one sample, sequenced in a study of identical twins. TCRdb re-analysed the 5' RACE reads in MiXCR, keeping a single row per CDR3 protein. The sample carries about 660,000 distinct CDR3 sequences, more than 6.5% recorded once. The same data also contributed to another study, on yellow fever vaccine responses in identical twins.

The sample comprised PBMCs. These TCRs come from a woman under 30 in good health.

In this sample, this clonotype turned up a few times. The chain links TRBV4-2 to TRBJ1-2; D gene uncertain. Trimming took 1 base from V and 6 from J, leaving 12 bases between them. Looked up from germline, CDR1 is LGHNA and CDR2 is YNFKEQ. The CDR3 is 14 residues long. The CDR3 sequence is CASSQGGGGNGYTF. Here the CDR3 DNA reads TGTGCCAGCAGCCAAGGTGGTGGAGGGAATGGCTACACCTTC.

The CDR3 coding sequence is TGTGCCAGCAACCCGGGACAGGGGATCTCCTACGAGCAGTACTTC. It yields the protein CASNPGQGISYEQYF. The chain has TRBV28 and TRBJ2-7, with TRBD1 matching 10 bases. The CDR3 covers 15 residues. Germline V gene sequence: CDR1 MDHEN, CDR2 SYDVKM. V lost 7 bases to trimming and J lost 0 bases; unmatched junction nucleotides: 6.

The chain's CDR3 is CASFIIQGETEAFF. CDR3 bases: TGTGCCAGCTTTATTATCCAGGGTGAAACTGAAGCTTTCTTT. This rearrangement joins TRBV2 to TRBJ1-1, with TRBD1 as a possible D gene (5 bases). Germline lookup yields CDR1 SNHLY and CDR2 FYNNEI. The CDR3 runs 14 residues. V was pared by 8 bases and J by 5 bases, with 18 bases between.